The source of this T cell receptor (beta chain) is a study of blood T cell repertoires in COVID-19. Study summary: From the United States, Italy and Spain came samples of acute and convalescent COVID-19. Sources were T cells, B-cell-depleted T cells, or PBMCs; the material itself was cDNA or gDNA.

V lost 6 bases to trimming and J lost 1 base; unmatched junction nucleotides: 3. The CDR3 consists of 15 residues. Germline CDR1 and CDR2: MDHEN and SYDVKM. Original analysis: By means of reference gene primer amplification, nucleated cell counts were estimated. Generated by immunoSEQ multiplex PCR, the TCRdb table keeps only in-frame clones and is missing some. Clonal size and the V and J genes are those of that table, whereas D and trimming came from the DNA. The top ten clones hold roughly 4.9% of a sample with around 110,000 clones, more than 70% of them seen once. The material sequenced was peripheral blood. The sequence derives from a middle-aged man with active or convalescent COVID-19. This chain connects TRBV28 to TRBJ2-1, with 10 bases lining up with TRBD1. The CDR3 DNA follows: TGTGCCAGCAGAAGGACAGGGGGGTCCTACAATGAGCAGTTCTTC. Residues: CASRRTGGSYNEQFF. Combining the CDR3 with reference TRBV28 and TRBJ2-1 gives the whole variable domain DVKVTQSSRYLVKRTGEKVFLECVQDMDHENMFWYRQDPGLGLRLIYFSYDVKMKEKGDIPEGYSVSREKKERFSLILESASTNQTSMYLCASRRTGGSYNEQFFGPGTRLTVL.